These T cell receptor beta chains were read from a single sample in a study of T cell repertoires in cytomegalovirus infection. Using its own MiXCR run on the reads, TCRdb lists one record per CDR3 protein. In the table there are 150,000 to 200,000 distinct CDR3 sequences, over 13% of which are singletons. The specimen was PBMCs. The receptors originated from a human donor in good health (CMV status not recorded). Some clones in this sample may be carry-over from other donors' samples. The CDR3 runs from the conserved cysteine through the conserved F or W.

j_gene	len	v_gene	CDR3aa
TRBJ1-1	14	TRBV7-9	CASSLAGPLTEAFF
TRBJ2-7	12	TRBV23-1	CTSSPPRYEQYF
TRBJ1-4	15	TRBV5-1	CASSLTPATNEKLFF
TRBJ1-1	14	TRBV4-1	CASSQDWVNTEAFF
TRBJ2-1	15	TRBV20-1	CSAGQGTSGNNEQFF
TRBJ2-7	12	TRBV7-9	CASTPLSYEQYF
TRBJ1-1	14	TRBV10-3	CAISVWGSNTEAFF
TRBJ2-2	15	TRBV27	CASTPLLQNTGELFF
TRBJ1-5	13	TRBV6-2/TRBV6-3	CASSYYSGQPQHF
TRBJ1-5	15	TRBV28	CASSLYGTGKQPQHF